One sample yielded the 3 T cell receptor beta chains listed below, sequenced in a study of blood T cells in healthy people across ages. The second PCR ran roughly 6 to 11 cycles with a sample-barcoded 5' primer and J-beta primers. TCRdb redid the calling of the 5' RACE reads with MiXCR, one entry per CDR3 protein. There are about 650,000 distinct CDR3 sequences in the sample; less than 40% occur only once, and 15% lies in the top ten. The source material was blood. These receptors all come from an elderly woman in good health.

This clonotype was recorded a few times. This chain connects TRBV2 to TRBJ1-2, with a weak D call TRBD1 (5 bases). This CDR3 region has 13 residues. Germline V gives CDR1 SNHLY, CDR2 FYNNEI. Trimming cost V 3 bases and J 5 bases, with 10 bases left between them. CDR3 residues: CASSDWGTYGYTF. CDR3 nucleotide sequence: TGTGCCAGCAGTGACTGGGGGACGTATGGCTACACCTTC.

This chain links TRBV5-1 with TRBJ1-2; 11 nucleotides agree with TRBD1. The CDR3 is made up of 17 amino acids. CDR1 and CDR2 (germline): SGHRS, YFSETQ. V was clipped by 4 bases and J by 2 bases; unmatched bases: 10. CDR3 sequence (DNA): TGCGCCAGCAGCCCTACCGGGACAGGGGGTAAGAACTATGGCTACACCTTC. Protein: CASSPTGTGGKNYGYTF.

This clonotype came up a few times. J is TRBJ2-2 and V is TRBV20-1; either TRBD1 or TRBD2 may fit D (5 bases each). The CDR3 consists of 16 residues. In germline, CDR1 is DFQATT, CDR2 SNEGSKA (reference sequence). The ends were cut back, 1 base at V and 9 bases at J, with 21 bases in the middle. This CDR3 reads CSARGNLGTKKWELFF. As DNA, the CDR3 is TGCAGTGCTAGAGGTAACCTCGGGACGAAGAAGTGGGAGCTGTTTTTT.